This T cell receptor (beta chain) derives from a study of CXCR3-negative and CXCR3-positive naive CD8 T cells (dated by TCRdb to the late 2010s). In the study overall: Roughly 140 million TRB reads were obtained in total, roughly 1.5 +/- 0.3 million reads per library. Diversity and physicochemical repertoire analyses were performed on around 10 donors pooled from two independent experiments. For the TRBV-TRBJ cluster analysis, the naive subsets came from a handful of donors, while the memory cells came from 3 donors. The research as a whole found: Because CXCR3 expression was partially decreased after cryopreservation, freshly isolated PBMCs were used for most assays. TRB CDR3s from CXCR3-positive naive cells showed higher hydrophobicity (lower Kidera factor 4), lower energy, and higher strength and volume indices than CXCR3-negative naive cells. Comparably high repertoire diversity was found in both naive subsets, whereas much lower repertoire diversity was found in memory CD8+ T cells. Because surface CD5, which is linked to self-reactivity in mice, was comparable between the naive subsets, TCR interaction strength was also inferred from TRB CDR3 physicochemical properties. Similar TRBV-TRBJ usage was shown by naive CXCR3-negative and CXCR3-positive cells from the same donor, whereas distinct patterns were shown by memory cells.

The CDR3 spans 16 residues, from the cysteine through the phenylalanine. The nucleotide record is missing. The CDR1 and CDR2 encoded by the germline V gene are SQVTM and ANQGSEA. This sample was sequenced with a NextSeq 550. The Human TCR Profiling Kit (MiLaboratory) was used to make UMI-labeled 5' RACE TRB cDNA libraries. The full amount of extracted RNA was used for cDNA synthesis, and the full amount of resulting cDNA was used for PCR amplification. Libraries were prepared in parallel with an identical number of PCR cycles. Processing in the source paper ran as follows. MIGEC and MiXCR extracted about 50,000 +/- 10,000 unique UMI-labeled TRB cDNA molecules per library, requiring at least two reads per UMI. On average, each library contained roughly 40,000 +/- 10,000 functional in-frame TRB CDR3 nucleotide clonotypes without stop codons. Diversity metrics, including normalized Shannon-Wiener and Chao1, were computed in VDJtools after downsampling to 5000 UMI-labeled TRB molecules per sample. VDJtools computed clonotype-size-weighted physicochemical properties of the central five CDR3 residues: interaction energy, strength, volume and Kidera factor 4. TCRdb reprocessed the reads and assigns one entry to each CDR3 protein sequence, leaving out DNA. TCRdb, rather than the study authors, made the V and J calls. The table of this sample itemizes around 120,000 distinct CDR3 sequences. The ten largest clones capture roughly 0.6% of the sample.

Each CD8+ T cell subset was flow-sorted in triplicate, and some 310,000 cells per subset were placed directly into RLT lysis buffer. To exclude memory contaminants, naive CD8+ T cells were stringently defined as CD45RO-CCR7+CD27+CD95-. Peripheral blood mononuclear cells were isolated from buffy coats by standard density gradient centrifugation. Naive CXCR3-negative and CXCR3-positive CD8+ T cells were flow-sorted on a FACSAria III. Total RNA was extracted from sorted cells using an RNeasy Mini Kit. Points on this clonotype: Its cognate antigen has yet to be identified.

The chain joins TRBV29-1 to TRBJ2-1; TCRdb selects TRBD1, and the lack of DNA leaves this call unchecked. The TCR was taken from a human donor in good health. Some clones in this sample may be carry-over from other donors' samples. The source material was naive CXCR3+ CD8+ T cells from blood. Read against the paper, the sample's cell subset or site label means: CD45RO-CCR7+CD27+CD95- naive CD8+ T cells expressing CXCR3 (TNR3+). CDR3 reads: CSVEDVHDREINEQFF.